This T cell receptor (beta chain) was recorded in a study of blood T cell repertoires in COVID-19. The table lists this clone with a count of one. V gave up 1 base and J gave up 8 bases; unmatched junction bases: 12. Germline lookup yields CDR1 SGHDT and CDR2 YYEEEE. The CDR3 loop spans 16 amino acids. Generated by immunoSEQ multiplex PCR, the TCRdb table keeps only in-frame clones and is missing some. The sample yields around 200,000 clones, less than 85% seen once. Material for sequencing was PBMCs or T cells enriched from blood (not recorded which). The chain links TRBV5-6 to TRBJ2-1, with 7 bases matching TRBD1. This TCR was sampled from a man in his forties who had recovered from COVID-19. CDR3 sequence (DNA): TGTGCCAGCAGCTTGTTTGAGGGGGCTTTATCCGATGAGCAGTTCTTC. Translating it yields CASSLFEGALSDEQFF. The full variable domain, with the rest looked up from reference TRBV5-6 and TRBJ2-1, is DAGVTQSPTHLIKTRGQQVTLRCSPKSGHDTVSWYQQALGQGPQFIFQYYEEEERQRGNFPDRFSGHQFPNYSSELNVNALLLGDSALYLCASSLFEGALSDEQFFGPGTRLTVL.